The rows below give T cell receptor beta chains drawn from one sample of a study of T cell repertoires in cytomegalovirus infection. TCRdb ran MiXCR on the reads and lists one entry per CDR3 protein. Among approximately 320,000 distinct CDR3 sequences listed, around 9.5% were seen once. Source material: PBMCs. These receptors all come from a human donor in good health (CMV status not recorded). Some clones in this sample may be carry-over from other donors' samples. Both conserved end residues are part of each CDR3. The D gene is left open where the match is weak. Clone size is given for some rows only: seen once, a few or many times, or a class if the clone is expanded.

J gene,V gene,clone size,D gene,CDR3 DNA,CDR3 protein
TRBJ1-2,TRBV7-2,many,TRBD1,TGTGCCAGCAGCCCCGGGACAGGGACCTATGGCTACACCTTC,CASSPGTGTYGYTF
TRBJ1-1,TRBV6-1,many,TRBD1,TGTGCCAGCAGTGGAGGGACAGGGGAAACTGAAGCTTTCTTT,CASSGGTGETEAFF
TRBJ2-3,TRBV5-4,NA,NA,TGTGCCAGCAGCACGTCCGCAGGCCGCACAGATACGCAGTATTTT,CASSTSAGRTDTQYF
TRBJ2-7,TRBV7-2,many,NA,TGTGCCAGCAGCCGGACAGCGCTTTACGAGCAGTACTTC,CASSRTALYEQYF
TRBJ2-4,TRBV24-1,NA,NA,TGTGCCACCAGTGAGGCGGGACTAGCCAAAAACATTCAGTACTTC,CATSEAGLAKNIQYF
TRBJ1-2,TRBV2,few,NA,TGTGCCAGCAGGGCGGGGGGGAATGGCTACACCTTC,CASRAGGNGYTF
TRBJ2-7,TRBV7-2,many,TRBD2,TGTGCCAGCAGCCCGCCGAGAGGGAGGGCCGGGTACGAGCAGTACTTC,CASSPPRGRAGYEQYF
TRBJ2-3,TRBV7-3,many,NA,TGTGCCAGCAGCAGATTGGCAGAGCCAACAGATACGCAGTATTTT,CASSRLAEPTDTQYF
TRBJ1-2,TRBV15,few,NA,TGTGCCACCAGCAGAGACCCGAGTGGGGTAGGATACACCTTC,CATSRDPSGVGYTF
TRBJ1-2,TRBV12-3/TRBV12-4,few,TRBD1,TGTGCCAGCAGTAACCCTCCGGGACAGGACTATGGCTACACCTTC,CASSNPPGQDYGYTF
TRBJ1-2,TRBV19,few,NA,TGTGCCAGTAGTTCGGGTTCGGCTAACTATGGCTACACCTTC,CASSSGSANYGYTF
TRBJ2-3,TRBV6-5,NA,TRBD1,TGTGCCAGCAAGGTCCGGACAGGGATGACAGATACGCAGTATTTT,CASKVRTGMTDTQYF
TRBJ2-7,TRBV20-1,NA,NA,TGCAGTTCGGCAGGGAGCTCCTACGAGCAGTACTTC,CSSAGSSYEQYF
TRBJ2-7,TRBV7-3,many,TRBD2,TGTGCCAGCAGCCTCCTAGCGGGAGGGCCCAACGAGCAGTACTTC,CASSLLAGGPNEQYF
TRBJ2-5,TRBV4-1,many,TRBD2,TGCGCCAGCAGCCAAGGACAACTAGCGAGAGAGACCCAGTACTTC,CASSQGQLARETQYF
TRBJ2-1,TRBV9,many,TRBD1,TGTGCCAGCAGTCTTACAGGGGCGACCAACAATGAGCAGTTCTTC,CASSLTGATNNEQFF
TRBJ2-3,TRBV2,few,NA,TGTGCCAGCATGGCGGGCAGCAGCACAGATACGCAGTATTTT,CASMAGSSTDTQYF
TRBJ2-5,TRBV30,few,NA,TGTGCCTGGAGCCCTAGCTCGAAGACCCAGTACTTC,CAWSPSSKTQYF
TRBJ2-1,TRBV19,few,NA,TGTGCCAGTAGTTCCAACCGACAATCGAACTACAATGAGCAGTTCTTC,CASSSNRQSNYNEQFF
TRBJ1-5,TRBV20-1,few,NA,TGCAGTGCTAGAGAGAAGGGCCCCAAGCCCCAGCATTTT,CSAREKGPKPQHF
TRBJ2-1,TRBV7-2,many,TRBD2,TGTGCCAGCAGCCATGGGACTAGCGGAGGAGAGGCCAATGAGCAGTTCTTC,CASSHGTSGGEANEQFF
TRBJ2-1,TRBV28,few,NA,TGTGCCAGCAGTCTAGGAGGGCCTGGCTACAATGAGCAGTTCTTC,CASSLGGPGYNEQFF
TRBJ2-2,TRBV7-3,many,NA,TGTGCCAGCAGCTTAACGGACACCGGGGAGCTGTTTTTT,CASSLTDTGELFF
TRBJ2-5,TRBV6-6,NA,NA,TGTGCCAGCAAAAGCAGCCGGTCACAAGAGACCCAGTACTTC,CASKSSRSQETQYF
TRBJ2-1,TRBV28,few,TRBD2,TGTGCCAGCAGTTATGGGGGGGGTTCGTACAATGAGCAGTTCTTC,CASSYGGGSYNEQFF
TRBJ1-5,TRBV7-8,many,TRBD1,TGTGCCAGCAGCTCGGGACAGGGTTTTGGTCAGCCCCAGCATTTT,CASSSGQGFGQPQHF
TRBJ2-7,TRBV19,few,TRBD1,TGTGCCAGTAGTGGGGACAGGGACTACGAGCAGTACTTC,CASSGDRDYEQYF
TRBJ2-7,TRBV7-2,many,NA,TGTGCCAGCAGCTTAGCCACCACCCACCCCGAGCAGTACTTC,CASSLATTHPEQYF
TRBJ2-1,TRBV5-5,few,TRBD2,TGTGCCAGCAGCTCAGCGTCGGCTAGCGGGAGAGGGCAGTTCTTC,CASSSASASGRGQFF
TRBJ2-7,TRBV12-3/TRBV12-4,many,NA,TGTGCCAGCAGCCTACCCGGGGGAGGGACAGAGACGTACGAGCAGTACTTC,CASSLPGGGTETYEQYF
TRBJ1-2,TRBV7-2,many,NA,TGTGCCAGCAGCCCGGGCCCGGTGGGGAACTATGGCTACACCTTC,CASSPGPVGNYGYTF
TRBJ2-1,TRBV15,few,NA,TGTGCCACCAGCAGTGCTAGGACGGGATCGGATGAGCAGTTCTTC,CATSSARTGSDEQFF
TRBJ2-1,TRBV12-3/TRBV12-4,many,TRBD2,TGTGCCAGCAGTTTATTAGCGGGAGGGCCCAATGAGCAGTTCTTC,CASSLLAGGPNEQFF
TRBJ1-6,TRBV5-4,NA,NA,TGTGCCAGCAGCGTCTCGGGCAGCTCCTATAATTCACCCCTCCACTTT,CASSVSGSSYNSPLHF
TRBJ2-7,TRBV6-2/TRBV6-3,many,NA,TGTGCCAGCAGTGTACAGGGATCGGCACCCTACGAGCAGTACTTC,CASSVQGSAPYEQYF
TRBJ2-7,TRBV6-2/TRBV6-3,many,NA,TGTGCCAGCAGCCGACAGGAGCGCGAGCAGTACTTC,CASSRQEREQYF
TRBJ2-2,TRBV7-4,few,TRBD1,TGTGCCAGCAGCTTTGACAGGGTGACCGGGGAGCTGTTTTTT,CASSFDRVTGELFF
TRBJ1-2,TRBV4-2,NA,TRBD1,TGTGCCAGCAGCCAGGTCGGACAGGGAAACTATGGCTACACCTTC,CASSQVGQGNYGYTF
TRBJ2-3,TRBV7-2,medium-sized,TRBD1,TGTGCCAGCAGCCGCTGGGTCGGGACAGACCTCACAGATACGCAGTATTTT,CASSRWVGTDLTDTQYF
TRBJ2-3,TRBV28,many,TRBD1,TGTGCCAGCAGTTATAGTGGACAGGGTCTCACAGATACGCAGTATTTT,CASSYSGQGLTDTQYF
TRBJ2-1,TRBV7-2,many,NA,TGTGCCAGCAGCATCTTACTACCTAATGAGCAGTTCTTC,CASSILLPNEQFF
TRBJ2-3,TRBV7-9,many,TRBD2,TGTGCCAGCAGCTTAGTAGCGGGAACCCGCACGCAGTATTTT,CASSLVAGTRTQYF
TRBJ2-1,TRBV29-1,many,NA,TGCAGCGCCCGGAGGGGGGACAATGAGCAGTTCTTC,CSARRGDNEQFF
TRBJ1-3,TRBV7-9,many,NA,TGTGCCAGCAGCCGACTCGCAGGGGTAGGAAACACCATATATTTT,CASSRLAGVGNTIYF
TRBJ1-1,TRBV4-2,NA,TRBD1,TGTGCCAGCAGCCCTACAGGGGCCACTGAAGCTTTCTTT,CASSPTGATEAFF
TRBJ2-2,TRBV7-2,many,NA,TGTGCCAGCAGCACTCGGGACTTTGGGGTCGGGGAGCTGTTTTTT,CASSTRDFGVGELFF
TRBJ1-5,TRBV19,NA,NA,TGTGCCAGTAGTATCCCCCAGGGGCACAATCAGCCCCAGCATTTT,CASSIPQGHNQPQHF
TRBJ2-7,TRBV7-2,many,NA,TGTGCCAGCAGCGATAGCGGTTGGAGCTCCTACGAGCAGTACTTC,CASSDSGWSSYEQYF
TRBJ2-3,TRBV2,NA,TRBD1,TGTGCCAGCAGACGACAGGGGGTGGCAGATACGCAGTATTTT,CASRRQGVADTQYF
TRBJ1-3,TRBV12-3/TRBV12-4,many,NA,TGTGCCAGCAGTTACTCAACAGGAGGAGGAAACACCATATATTTT,CASSYSTGGGNTIYF
TRBJ1-5,TRBV7-2,many,TRBD1,TGTGCCAGCAGCTCAGGGGACAGGGCTCCTAGCAATCAGCCCCAGCATTTT,CASSSGDRAPSNQPQHF
TRBJ1-1,TRBV20-1,few,NA,TGCAGTGCAAGACAACCGAACACTGAAGCTTTCTTT,CSARQPNTEAFF
TRBJ1-5,TRBV7-2,many,NA,TGTGCCAGCAGCCCGAGGGGGGTCGGCAATCAGCCCCAGCATTTT,CASSPRGVGNQPQHF
TRBJ2-7,TRBV5-3,few,NA,TGTGCCAGCAGCCTTCTCTGGCCTTCGGGAGAGCAGTACTTC,CASSLLWPSGEQYF